This passage covers 20 T cell receptor beta chains from one sample sequenced in a study of PD-L1 blockade in urothelial cancer (dated by TCRdb to 2016 to 2017). Library creation used the immunoSEQ multiplex PCR assay. This is the immuneACCESS table as TCRdb keeps it, with only in-frame sequences that have V and J called. A part of the clones is gone; compared with another copy, unresolved V genes explain less than half, and the rest is unexplained. This sample comprises tens of thousands of clones, 60% to 85% of them detected only once. 3.5% to 4.5% of the sample lies in the top ten. The material was PBMCs, obtained around atezolizumab (anti-PD-L1) treatment. The origin of the receptors is a man aged 65 to 85 with urothelial cancer.

The V call is TRBV7-2, the J call TRBJ2-2; D possibly corresponds to TRBD2 (7 bases). The CDR3 loop spans 16 amino acids. Germline CDR1 and CDR2: SGHTA and FQGNSA. V dropped 7 bases and J dropped 2 bases, with 17 bases sitting between them. Here the CDR3 reads CASTLGEGGNTGELFF. Written as DNA, the CDR3 is TGTGCCAGCACCCTAGGGGAGGGGGGAAACACCGGGGAGCTGTTTTTT.

The DNA of the CDR3 is TGTGCCAGCAGCTTGGGGGGACAGGGCATAGATACGCAGTATTTT. Its protein product is CASSLGGQGIDTQYF. The V and J genes are TRBV5-6 and TRBJ2-3; TRBD1 aligns across 9 bases. The trim removed 0 bases at V and 5 bases at J, leaving 4 bases unmatched. This CDR3 has 15 residues. Germline lookup yields CDR1 SGHDT and CDR2 YYEEEE.

The rearrangement joins TRBV28 to TRBJ1-2; 11 nucleotides align to TRBD1. Trimming cost V 3 bases and J 5 bases; bases outside gene matches: 2. The CDR3 runs to 14 residues. Germline V gene data show CDR1 as MDHEN and CDR2 as SYDVKM. CDR3 in DNA: TGTGCCAGCAGTTTCGGGACAGGGGGGTATGGCTACACCTTC. Its translation: CASSFGTGGYGYTF.

The chain links TRBV11-3 to TRBJ2-6; no firm D call. The germline V gene encodes CDR1 SGHNT and CDR2 YENEEA. The V end was cut by 4 bases, the J end by 1 base, with 14 bases between. This CDR3 comprises 17 residues. The CDR3 here is CASSSLAQVSGANVLTF. The CDR3 nucleotides are TGTGCCAGCAGCTCACTTGCCCAGGTATCTGGGGCCAACGTCCTGACTTTC.

The rearrangement uses TRBV4-3 and TRBJ1-2, with 7 bases matching TRBD1. The trim removed 1 base at V and 3 bases at J, leaving 8 bases unmatched. Germline values: CDR1 LGHNA, CDR2 YSLEER. The CDR3 extends over 16 amino acids. The CDR3 spells CASSQGPNRGDYGYTF. The CDR3 DNA follows: TGCGCCAGCAGCCAAGGGCCAAACAGGGGTGACTATGGCTACACCTTC.

The genes are TRBV5-5 and TRBJ1-1; D perhaps matches TRBD1 (5 bases). Germline values: CDR1 SGHKS, CDR2 YYEKEE (reference sequence). The CDR3 consists of 16 residues. V was shortened by 0 bases and J by 4 bases, with 16 bases between the two germline ends. CDR3 DNA sequence: TGTGCCAGCAGCTTGGAAGATACGGGGGGAGGCACTGAAGCTTTCTTT. Protein product: CASSLEDTGGGTEAFF.

This rearrangement joins TRBV7-9 to TRBJ1-2; a weak D match, TRBD1 (6 bases). V was shortened by 5 bases and J by 4 bases, with 23 bases between the two germline ends. Germline assignment: CDR1 SEHNR and CDR2 FQNEAQ (reference sequence). CDR3 length equals 17 residues. The CDR3 here is CASSKHGGGGAGYGYTF. The DNA of the CDR3 is TGTGCCAGCAGCAAACACGGAGGGGGGGGCGCCGGCTATGGCTACACCTTC.

V is TRBV6-5 and J is TRBJ1-2, with a weak D call TRBD1 (5 bases). Germline V gene sequence: CDR1 MNHEY, CDR2 SVGAGI. The CDR3 is 13 residues long. The V end was cut by 6 bases, the J end by 3 bases, with 11 bases between. CDR3: CASSPTRDYGYTF. The DNA for the CDR3 is TGTGCCAGCAGCCCCACCAGGGACTATGGCTACACCTTC.

This rearrangement joins TRBV2 to TRBJ2-7; 9 nucleotides match TRBD1. The CDR3 contains 13 residues. Germline CDR1 is SNHLY and CDR2 is FYNNEI. The V gene end was trimmed by 6 bases and the J gene end by 4 bases; junction bases not matched to a gene: 4. The CDR3 reads CASRWTGVYEQYF. CDR3 DNA sequence: TGTGCCAGCAGGTGGACAGGGGTATACGAGCAGTACTTC.

This clone has more than one count but fewer than ten. V usage is TRBV6-5 and J usage is TRBJ1-5; maybe TRBD1 (6 bases). The V gene lost 4 bases and the J gene lost 7 bases, with 17 bases spanning the gap. The CDR3 runs 15 residues. Germline lookup yields CDR1 MNHEY and CDR2 SVGAGI. The CDR3 sequence is CASSLRPTGYQPQHF. The CDR3 DNA reads TGTGCCAGCAGTTTACGCCCAACAGGGTACCAGCCCCAGCATTTT.

This clone appeared once. The chain couples TRBV30 to TRBJ2-5; TRBD1 agrees at 7 bases. Unmatched junction bases numbered 10, after V lost 0 bases and J lost 3 bases. The germline V gene encodes CDR1 GTSNPN and CDR2 SVGIG (reference sequence). This CDR3 has 16 amino acids. CDR3 bases: TGTGCCTGGAGTGTAGTCCCGGCAGGGGGTAAAGAGACCCAGTACTTC. This encodes CAWSVVPAGGKETQYF.

This clone was recorded once. In DNA, the CDR3 is TGTGCCAGCAGCTTATCCCCATGGGGGCGCGAGGAGCAGTACTTC. It translates to CASSLSPWGREEQYF. The chain combines TRBV7-2 with TRBJ2-7; weak D call: TRBD1 (6 bases). The V gene lost 2 bases and the J gene lost 7 bases, with 18 bases spanning the gap. Germline V gives CDR1 SGHTA, CDR2 FQGNSA. The CDR3 extends over 15 amino acids. Full variable domain (missing parts from reference TRBV7-2 and TRBJ2-7): GAGVSQSPSNKVTEKGKDVELRCDPISGHTALYWYRQSLGQGLEFLIYFQGNSAPDKSGLPSDRFSAERTGGSVSTLTIQRTQQEDSAVYLCASSLSPWGREEQYFGPGTRLTVT.

The chain joins TRBV11-3 to TRBJ2-4, with D possibly being TRBD1 (6 bases). The V end lost 1 base, the J end lost 0 bases, and 7 bases lay between the germline ends. The CDR3 contains 15 residues. The V gene's germline CDR1 is SGHNT and CDR2 YENEEA. The CDR3 protein is CASSLGGGAKNIQYF. In DNA, the CDR3 is TGTGCCAGCAGCTTAGGAGGGGGAGCCAAAAACATTCAGTACTTC.

The chain is built from TRBV20-1 and TRBJ2-7; no clear D gene. The ends were cut back, 4 bases at V and 6 bases at J, with 10 bases in the middle. This CDR3 region has 11 residues. The germline CDR1 and CDR2 sequences are DFQATT and SNEGSKA (reference sequence). In DNA, the CDR3 is TGCAGTGCTAACCTAGAAGGCGAGCAGTACTTC. Its protein is CSANLEGEQYF.

The rearrangement links TRBV9 to TRBJ2-5; 10 nucleotides align to TRBD1. Per the germline V gene, CDR1 is SGDLS and CDR2 is YYNGEE. The CDR3 has 15 amino acids. V gave up 4 bases and J gave up 5 bases; unmatched junction bases: 8. The CDR3 DNA follows: TGTGCCAGCAGCTCTTTGACAGGGGGCTATGAGACCCAGTACTTC. Its protein is CASSSLTGGYETQYF.

The chain recombines TRBV6-5 with TRBJ1-2; 8 bases fit TRBD1. Germline CDR1 is MNHEY and CDR2 is SVGAGI. Trimming took 6 bases from V and 6 from J; bases not matched to a gene: 12. CDR3 length: 15 amino acids. The CDR3 loop is CASRSGTGGRHGYTF. CDR3 bases: TGTGCCAGCAGGTCCGGGACAGGCGGCCGCCATGGCTACACCTTC.

V usage is TRBV19 and J usage is TRBJ1-4; possible D gene TRBD1, 6 bases. V dropped 3 bases and J dropped 0 bases, with 11 bases sitting between them. CDR3 length: 16 residues. The V gene's germline CDR1 is LNHDA and CDR2 SQIVND (reference sequence). CDR3 DNA: TGTGCCAGTAGTATGGTGAGGACAGCAACTAATGAAAAACTGTTTTTT. This sequence encodes CASSMVRTATNEKLFF.

V gene TRBV4-2 combines with J gene TRBJ2-2; the match to TRBD1 covers 7 bases. The CDR3 runs 15 residues. The germline V gene has CDR1 LGHNA and CDR2 YNFKEQ. Trimming cost V 0 bases and J 4 bases; bases outside gene matches: 2. The CDR3 coding sequence is TGTGCCAGCAGCCAAGAGGGACAGAGCACCGGGGAGCTGTTTTTT. The encoded protein is CASSQEGQSTGELFF.

The V and J genes are TRBV20-1 and TRBJ1-2, with 7 bases that match TRBD1. V was clipped by 7 bases and J by 6 bases; unmatched bases: 5. This CDR3 has 11 amino acids. The germline gives CDR1 DFQATT, CDR2 SNEGSKA (reference sequence). Written as DNA, the CDR3 is TGCAGTGTTTCAGGGACAGATGGCTACACCTTC. Protein sequence: CSVSGTDGYTF.

This chain connects TRBV5-6 to TRBJ2-5, with 9 positions matching TRBD1. J was trimmed by 5 bases and V by 4 bases; bases with no gene match: 6. The CDR3 runs to 14 residues. Germline loops: CDR1 SGHDT, CDR2 YYEEEE. CDR3 amino acids: CASSIDRGGETQYF. CDR3 DNA: TGTGCCAGCAGCATTGACAGGGGGGGGGAGACCCAGTACTTC.